These 29 T cell receptor beta chains were sequenced from one sample in a study of spatial heterogeneity in lung cancer. Time point in this sample: blood at routine non-recurrence follow-up after resection. From the 5' RACE reads, TCRdb called clonotypes with MiXCR, one entry per CDR3 protein. The sample carries 40,000 to 50,000 distinct CDR3 sequences, 8% to 11% recorded once. This specimen consisted of PBMCs, obtained at follow-up. Receptors originate from a female donor with early-stage non-small cell lung cancer.

Ten or more counts support this clonotype. This chain uses TRBV27 with TRBJ2-7, with 8 bases lining up with TRBD1. The CDR3 is made up of 18 amino acids. The junction had 16 bases not matched to a gene; V was cut back by 0 bases and J by 6 bases. Per the germline V gene, CDR1 is MNHEY and CDR2 is SMNVEV (reference sequence). The CDR3 DNA reads TGTGCCAGCAGTTTATCGGCGAACAGGGGGTTTTTGTTGGGCGAGCAGTACTTC. Amino acid sequence: CASSLSANRGFLLGEQYF.

This chain uses TRBV28 with TRBJ1-2; possible D gene TRBD1, 6 bases. From germline, CDR1 is MDHEN and CDR2 SYDVKM. The CDR3 has 13 amino acids. Trimming stripped 2 bases from V and 8 bases from J, with 12 bases between. The CDR3: CASSLEQGRGYTF. As DNA, the CDR3 is TGTGCCAGCAGTTTAGAACAGGGTCGAGGCTACACCTTC.

This clonotype came up a few times. J is TRBJ2-5 and V is TRBV5-4; D is unclear. Germline CDR1 and CDR2: SGHNT and YYREEE (reference sequence). Deletions cut 5 bases from V and 0 bases from J, with 11 bases between. The CDR3 sequence is 14 residues long. The CDR3: CASRPDIYQETQYF. The CDR3 coding sequence is TGTGCCAGCAGACCAGACATTTACCAAGAGACCCAGTACTTC.

This clonotype was seen more than once but under ten times. J is TRBJ2-2 and V is TRBV6-4, with no clear D. Germline CDR1 and CDR2: MRHNA and SNTAGT. This CDR3 region has 12 residues. Trimming cost V 6 bases and J 7 bases, with 9 bases left between them. CDR3 sequence (DNA): TGTGCCAGCAGAGCCCGTAGCGGGGAGCTGTTTTTT. Translating it yields CASRARSGELFF.

Ten or more counts support this clonotype. This chain joins TRBV7-9 and TRBJ1-4; D is perhaps TRBD1 (6 bases). CDR1 is SEHNR and CDR2 is FQNEAQ in the germline V gene (reference sequence). The CDR3 consists of 14 residues. The V end lost 8 bases, the J end lost 5 bases, and 15 bases lay between the germline ends. This chain's CDR3 is CASGQGLSNEKLFF. The CDR3, as DNA: TGTGCCAGCGGGCAGGGGCTATCGAATGAAAAACTGTTTTTT.

This clonotype showed up just a few times. This chain connects TRBV15 to TRBJ1-2; TRBD1 matches at 7 bases. This CDR3 contains 15 residues. Looked up from germline, CDR1 is LNHNV and CDR2 is YYDKDF (reference sequence). The junction had 8 bases not matched to a gene; V was cut back by 3 bases and J by 4 bases. The DNA for the CDR3 is TGTGCCACCAGCAGGCCACCGGGACAGATCTATGGCTACACCTTC. Its translation is CATSRPPGQIYGYTF.

This clonotype was observed a few times. The CDR3 nucleotides read TGCGCCAGCAGCCAAGTGACAGGGGGCAATGGCTACACCTTC. This sequence encodes CASSQVTGGNGYTF. J is TRBJ1-2 and V is TRBV4-1, with 10 positions matching TRBD1. This CDR3 region has 14 residues. CDR1 and CDR2 from the germline V gene are MGHRA and YSYEKL. V gave up 1 base and J gave up 6 bases; unmatched junction bases: 2.

In DNA, the CDR3 is TGTGCCAGCAGTTTAAGCGGCGGGGGGACCCTACGGGAGCAGTACTTC. It is translated as CASSLSGGGTLREQYF. The rearrangement joins TRBV6-5 to TRBJ2-7; 8 nucleotides line up with TRBD2. V lost 4 bases to trimming and J lost 7 bases; unmatched junction nucleotides: 15. The CDR3 contains 16 residues. Germline lookup yields CDR1 MNHEY and CDR2 SVGAGI.

This clonotype was counted a few times. The rearrangement links TRBV5-8 to TRBJ2-5; 10 positions agree with TRBD2. Trimming at V came to 0 bases and at J to 1 base, leaving 6 bases not matched to a gene. The CDR3 totals 17 residues. The V gene's germline CDR1 is SGHTS and CDR2 YDEGEE. CDR3 loop: CASSLGSLAGAQETQYF. CDR3 DNA sequence: TGTGCCAGCAGCTTGGGTTCGCTAGCGGGGGCCCAAGAGACCCAGTACTTC.

This clonotype was seen many times. The chain joins TRBV4-1 to TRBJ2-7, with 8 nucleotides matching TRBD1. Germline V CDR1 and CDR2: MGHRA, YSYEKL. This CDR3 comprises 16 residues. J gave up 2 bases and V 1 base, and 7 bases lay outside the gene matches. The CDR3 region has the DNA TGCGCCAGCAGCCAAGGCTCGGACAGGGCTACCTACGAGCAGTACTTC. Translating it yields CASSQGSDRATYEQYF.

The chain employs TRBV2 and TRBJ1-4, with D perhaps TRBD1 (6 bases). The CDR3 has 14 amino acids. The ends were cut back, 6 bases at V and 1 base at J, with 9 bases in the middle. Germline values: CDR1 SNHLY, CDR2 FYNNEI. The CDR3 nucleotides are TGTGCCAGCAGCCTACAGGGAACTAATGAAAAACTGTTTTTT. Translated: CASSLQGTNEKLFF.

This sequence joins TRBV28 and TRBJ2-7; 9 nucleotides agree with TRBD2. Germline loops: CDR1 MDHEN, CDR2 SYDVKM. The CDR3 is made up of 18 amino acids. V was clipped by 4 bases and J by 3 bases; unmatched bases: 16. The CDR3 loop is CASSSLLGLAGTNYEQYF. DNA for the CDR3: TGTGCCAGCAGTTCCCTTTTAGGGCTAGCGGGGACGAACTACGAGCAGTACTTC.

The chain employs TRBV2 and TRBJ2-3; TRBD2 is a possible D gene (7 bases). This CDR3 is 15 amino acids long. Per the germline V gene, CDR1 is SNHLY and CDR2 is FYNNEI. The V end lost 6 bases, the J end lost 2 bases, and 15 bases lay between the germline ends. In DNA form, the CDR3 reads TGTGCCAGCAGGGGGGGGGCTAGCGACACAGATACGCAGTATTTT. Encoded protein: CASRGGASDTDTQYF.

This clonotype was counted between two and nine times. The chain joins TRBV9 to TRBJ2-2; D tentatively fits TRBD1 or TRBD2 (5 bases each). The CDR3 length is 12 residues. V was clipped by 5 bases and J by 8 bases, with 10 bases between them. CDR1 SGDLS and CDR2 YYNGEE come from the germline V gene. CDR3 protein: CASRRGRGELFF. Here the CDR3 DNA reads TGTGCCAGCAGGAGGGGAAGAGGGGAGCTGTTTTTT.

This clonotype has just a few counts. This chain uses TRBV19 with TRBJ2-2; D gene unclear. V lost 3 bases and J 4 bases, leaving 6 bases between the germline ends. This CDR3 has 13 residues. CDR1 is LNHDA, CDR2 SQIVND, per germline (reference sequence). The CDR3 here is CASSMFVTGELFF. In nucleotides, the CDR3 is TGTGCCAGTAGTATGTTCGTCACCGGGGAGCTGTTTTTT.

Only a few counts were recorded for this clonotype. The CDR3: CASSFPLTSRKWGELFF. CDR3 coding DNA: TGTGCCAGCAGTTTCCCCTTGACTAGCAGGAAATGGGGGGAGCTGTTTTTT. The rearrangement joins TRBV28 to TRBJ2-2, with TRBD2 matching over 7 bases. The germline V gene encodes CDR1 MDHEN and CDR2 SYDVKM. This CDR3 spans 17 amino acids. The trim removed 3 bases at V and 8 bases at J, leaving 15 bases unmatched.

This chain links TRBV5-4 with TRBJ2-5; 8 bases are a match to TRBD1. This CDR3 comprises 16 residues. Unmatched junction bases numbered 11, after V lost 4 bases and J lost 3 bases. In germline, CDR1 is SGHNT, CDR2 YYREEE (reference sequence). The CDR3 sequence is CASSQGAGATKETQYF. The CDR3 DNA follows: TGTGCCAGCAGCCAGGGGGCCGGGGCCACCAAAGAGACCCAGTACTTC.

This clonotype was counted many times. This chain links TRBV11-2 with TRBJ1-1, with 8 bases matching TRBD1. Germline V gene lookup returns CDR1 SGHAT and CDR2 FQNNGV. The V and J ends lost 4 bases and 3 bases, in that order; junction bases with no gene match: 13. The CDR3 spans 17 residues. This CDR3 is CASSSLGSRGQDTEAFF. The CDR3 nucleotides are TGTGCCAGCAGCTCTTTAGGGAGCAGGGGGCAGGACACTGAAGCTTTCTTT.

In this sample, this clonotype turned up a few times. The rearrangement links TRBV7-2 to TRBJ1-4, with a tentative D call TRBD1 (5 bases). CDR3 size: 15 residues. The germline gives CDR1 SGHTA, CDR2 FQGNSA. The V end lost 1 base, the J end lost 15 bases, and 21 bases lay between the germline ends. CDR3 coding DNA: TGTGCCAGCAGCTTAGAGTCAGACCCCGCGACAGAGGTGTTTTTT. It is translated as CASSLESDPATEVFF.

This clonotype has only a few counts. This rearrangement joins TRBV5-1 to TRBJ1-5; D unclear. V lost 0 bases and J 0 bases, leaving 7 bases between the germline ends. CDR3 length equals 15 residues. CDR1 SGHRS and CDR2 YFSETQ come from the germline V gene. CDR3 DNA: TGCGCCAGCAGCTTGGGCGAGAGTAGCAATCAGCCCCAGCATTTT. Amino acids: CASSLGESSNQPQHF.

This clonotype showed up many times. The chain employs TRBV20-1 and TRBJ2-6; D not resolved. Germline values: CDR1 DFQATT, CDR2 SNEGSKA (reference sequence). This CDR3 spans 13 amino acids. The germline V and J ends were trimmed by 5 bases and 2 bases, with 7 bases remaining between them. The CDR3 loop is CSAALPGANVLTF. DNA of the CDR3: TGCAGTGCTGCACTCCCTGGGGCCAACGTCCTGACTTTC.

The V gene is TRBV29-1, the J gene TRBJ2-4; 10 positions agree with TRBD2. The CDR3 runs 15 residues. The germline CDR1 and CDR2 sequences are SQVTM and ANQGSEA. V trimming: 4 bases; J trimming: 0 bases; junction bases outside the gene matches: 3. This chain's CDR3 is CSVALAGVAKNIQYF. CDR3 bases: TGCAGCGTTGCCCTAGCGGGGGTAGCCAAAAACATTCAGTACTTC.

The chain uses TRBV7-2 and TRBJ1-5; D gene uncertain. CDR1 is SGHTA, CDR2 FQGNSA, per germline. This CDR3 has 12 amino acids. With 3 bases removed from V and 9 bases from J, the gap between germline ends came to 9 bases. The CDR3 sequence is CASSFEGGPQHF. The CDR3 nucleotides read TGTGCCAGCAGCTTTGAGGGCGGGCCCCAGCATTTT.

By frequency in the sample, this clonotype is medium-sized. The chain couples TRBV19 to TRBJ2-1; maybe TRBD2 (6 bases). Trimming cost V 9 bases and J 1 base, with 13 bases left between them. The CDR3 loop spans 14 amino acids. Per germline, CDR1 LNHDA and CDR2 SQIVND (reference sequence). CDR3 DNA sequence: TGTGCCAGCCGGCGGGACTCGTCCTACAATGAGCAGTTCTTC. Protein product: CASRRDSSYNEQFF.

The chain recombines TRBV29-1 with TRBJ2-2; 11 bases map to TRBD1. The trim removed 8 bases at V and 6 bases at J, leaving 8 bases unmatched. This CDR3 is 14 amino acids long. Germline-derived CDR1 and CDR2 are SQVTM and ANQGSEA. This CDR3 is CSSTRTGGSGELFF. CDR3 nucleotide sequence: TGCAGCTCCACCCGGACAGGGGGCTCCGGGGAGCTGTTTTTT.

This clonotype was seen more than once but under ten times. The chain has TRBV10-3 and TRBJ1-5; weak D call: TRBD1 (5 bases). Trimming removed 1 base at V and 4 bases at J, with 8 bases between. CDR3 length: 14 residues. Looked up from germline, CDR1 is ENHRY and CDR2 is SYGVKD. The chain's CDR3 is CAISEWGGNQPQHF. The CDR3 DNA reads TGTGCCATCAGTGAGTGGGGGGGTAATCAGCCCCAGCATTTT.

The CDR3 loop is CSARIGSTDTQYF. DNA of the CDR3: TGCAGTGCTAGAATTGGGAGCACAGATACGCAGTATTTT. The chain is built from TRBV20-1 and TRBJ2-3; D not certain. V was shortened by 2 bases and J by 0 bases, with 6 bases between the two germline ends. The CDR3 length is 13 residues. The germline V gene has CDR1 DFQATT and CDR2 SNEGSKA (reference sequence).

This sequence joins TRBV28 and TRBJ1-2; D is ambiguous. The CDR3 consists of 13 residues. Trimming stripped 3 bases from V and 3 bases from J, with 8 bases between. Germline CDR1 MDHEN, CDR2 SYDVKM. As DNA, the CDR3 is TGTGCCAGCAGTTTTGGTGACGACTATGGCTACACCTTC. Its protein is CASSFGDDYGYTF.

This clonotype turned up a few times. This sequence joins TRBV5-1 and TRBJ1-4; D unresolved. CDR1 SGHRS and CDR2 YFSETQ come from the germline V gene. The CDR3 runs to 15 residues. Trimming pared 0 bases from V and 4 bases from J, leaving 10 bases between. The CDR3 nucleotides are TGCGCCAGCAGCTTGGAGTACAGAGATAATGAAAAACTGTTTTTT. Its protein is CASSLEYRDNEKLFF.